One sample yielded the 7 T cell receptor beta chains listed below, sequenced in a study of blood T cell repertoires in COVID-19. The repertoire was sequenced with immunoSEQ multiplex PCR; TCRdb's copy has only in-frame clones and lacks some. The sample lists 220,000 or so clones; about 80% were seen once. The source material was peripheral blood. These receptors were taken from a woman of 80 years or more with acute or convalescent COVID-19.

The CDR3 coding sequence is TGCGCCAGCAGCCAAGACTCGACAGGGCCGGGCGAAGCTTTCTTT. As protein: CASSQDSTGPGEAFF. This rearrangement joins TRBV4-3 to TRBJ1-1; TRBD1 agrees at 7 bases. This CDR3 is built from 15 residues. Per the germline V gene, CDR1 is LGHNA and CDR2 is YSLEER. Trimming took 0 bases from V and 8 from J; bases not matched to a gene: 9.

The chain employs TRBV9 and TRBJ2-1, with D perhaps matching TRBD2 (5 bases). The CDR3 runs to 13 residues. V shed 4 bases and J shed 9 bases, with 14 bases lying between them. CDR1 and CDR2 from the germline V gene are SGDLS and YYNGEE. The CDR3 reads CASSTQTGGEQFF. The CDR3 DNA reads as TGTGCCAGCAGCACCCAGACTGGAGGTGAGCAGTTCTTC.

This clone was counted a few times. The CDR3 reads CASSPPERRLDTQYF. DNA of the CDR3: TGTGCCAGCTCACCACCGGAGAGACGGTTGGATACGCAGTATTTT. The rearrangement joins TRBV18 to TRBJ2-3; D unclear. The V gene's germline CDR1 is KGHSH and CDR2 LQKENI. V lost 0 bases and J 6 bases, leaving 13 bases between the germline ends. The CDR3 runs to 15 residues.

This clone was recorded a few times. The chain is built from TRBV7-9 and TRBJ1-1; the D is unclear. The CDR3 is 13 residues long. Germline lookup yields CDR1 SEHNR and CDR2 FQNEAQ (reference sequence). Trimming left V 0 bases short and J 0 bases short, with 2 bases between. Written as DNA, the CDR3 is TGTGCCAGCAGCTTAGCCATGAACACTGAAGCTTTCTTT. It yields the protein CASSLAMNTEAFF.

The genes are TRBV15 and TRBJ1-1; D possibly corresponds to TRBD1 (6 bases). Trimming stripped 0 bases from V and 5 bases from J, with 10 bases between. There are 14 residues in the CDR3. Germline CDR1 LNHNV, CDR2 YYDKDF (reference sequence). The CDR3 protein is CATSRDQGKTEAFF. CDR3 DNA sequence: TGTGCCACCAGCAGAGATCAGGGGAAAACTGAAGCTTTCTTT. The full variable domain, completed using reference TRBV15 and TRBJ1-1, is DAMVIQNPRYQVTQFGKPVTLSCSQTLNHNVMYWYQQKSSQAPKLLFHYYDKDFNNEADTPDNFQSRRPNTSFCFLDIRSPGLGDTAMYLCATSRDQGKTEAFFGQGTRLTVV.

The rearrangement joins TRBV7-2 to TRBJ1-2; D gene ambiguous. The V end was cut by 3 bases, the J end by 8 bases, with 16 bases between. The CDR3 consists of 14 residues. The V gene's germline CDR1 is SGHTA and CDR2 FQGNSA. The CDR3 nucleotides read TGTGCCAGCAGCTTTTTTTGGGAGTCCTACGGCTACACCTTC. It codes for CASSFFWESYGYTF.

The chain couples TRBV7-2 to TRBJ1-2; TRBD1 matches at 7 bases. The trim removed 1 base at V and 4 bases at J, leaving 3 bases unmatched. The CDR3 runs to 14 residues. Germline loops: CDR1 SGHTA, CDR2 FQGNSA. CDR3 sequence reads: CASSLDRGPYGYTF. The CDR3 region has the DNA TGTGCCAGCAGCTTAGACAGGGGACCCTATGGCTACACCTTC.